This T cell receptor beta chain was observed in a study of shared clonotypes between healthy human individuals. Study context: CD8 memory received one plate per donor, CD8 naive two, CD4 memory three and CD4 naive three.

CD45RO-negative, CCR7-selected cells formed the naive CD8 fraction, which excluded terminally differentiated effector memory CD45RA+ cells. Measured with immunoSEQ multiplex PCR; TCRdb has only the in-frame clones, and not every one. This sample has roughly 570,000 clones; roughly 98% occur once, and the top ten carry approximately 0.3%. CDR1 is SGHAT, CDR2 FQNNGV, per germline. The CDR3 loop spans 14 amino acids. Trimming cost V 1 base and J 3 bases, with 10 bases left between them. In the case of this clone: Its antigen is still unknown. Other DNA variants within this sample encode the same CDR3.

Points from the study as a whole: It was expected that sequencing depth would affect clonotype sharing among donors. Non-shared clonotypes were found to have lower generation probabilities than the clonotypes that were shared by all four of the sorted-subset donors.

The receptor's source is a man between 25 and 39 years old in good health. Source material: naive CD8+ T cells sorted from blood. The chain links TRBV11-2 to TRBJ2-7, with D perhaps matching TRBD1 or TRBD2 (5 bases each). The DNA for the CDR3 is TGTGCCAGCAGCTTAGGGGCTGGGGGCTACGAGCAGTACTTC. Translated: CASSLGAGGYEQYF.